This TCR beta chain was sequenced for a study of beta chain features in type 1 diabetes. General observations from the study: The naive, central memory and Treg TCRB repertoires looked more alike in patients than they did in healthy donors. Any role of HLA type in TCRB rearrangement remained unresolved here. A pattern of fewer insertions and more deletions at VDJ junctions was seen in type 1 diabetes patients. All four CD4+ subsets from Type 1 diabetes patients carried moderately but significantly shorter TCRB CDR3s.

CDR3 length: 16 residues. Germline values: CDR1 MDHEN, CDR2 SYDVKM. V was shortened by 3 bases and J by 5 bases, with 19 bases between the two germline ends. The isolated RNA, all of it, was reverse transcribed, so expressed TCRB transcripts were what got sequenced. Profiled with immunoSEQ multiplex PCR; TCRdb holds only in-frame clones, not every one. Of about 340,000 clones listed, 8% are singletons. This clone showed up just a few times. Its antigen is unknown. The sequenced material came from central memory CD4+ T cells from blood. The chain recombines TRBV28 with TRBJ2-5; possibly TRBD2 for D (5 bases). This clonotype originated in a woman aged 18-29 years in good health. CDR3: CASSFSGPSTGETQYF. The CDR3 DNA follows: TGTGCCAGCAGTTTTAGTGGACCATCAACGGGGGAGACCCAGTACTTC.